These 14 T cell receptor beta chains came from one sample sequenced in a study of T cell repertoires and HLA-DP antigens. The method was immunoSEQ multiplex PCR; TCRdb's version includes in-frame clones alone and lacks a portion of them. Of roughly 120,000 clones listed, approximately 92% are singletons. Their recognized antigens are unknown. The sequencing sample was made of CD4+ T cells from PBMCs. Receptor source: a young woman in good health and CMV-seronegative.

The gene calls are TRBV5-4 and TRBJ2-1; possibly TRBD1 for D (5 bases). The CDR3 is 15 residues long. V shed 7 bases and J shed 0 bases, with 14 bases lying between them. Germline values: CDR1 SGHNT, CDR2 YYREEE (reference sequence). The CDR3 DNA sequence: TGTGCCAGCGGGGCGAGCCTTAGCTCCTACAATGAGCAGTTCTTC. The encoded protein is CASGASLSSYNEQFF.

The rearrangement joins TRBV7-2 to TRBJ2-3; D gene ambiguous. CDR3 length equals 16 residues. Germline assignment: CDR1 SGHTA and CDR2 FQGNSA. With 5 bases removed from V and 2 bases from J, the gap between germline ends came to 17 bases. CDR3 DNA sequence: TGTGCCAGCAGCCCAGAGACGCTACAATACACAGATACGCAGTATTTT. Translation: CASSPETLQYTDTQYF.

The rearrangement joins TRBV18 to TRBJ2-7, with D perhaps given as TRBD1 or TRBD2 (5 bases each). Germline V CDR1 and CDR2: KGHSH, LQKENI. This CDR3 spans 14 amino acids. V lost 6 bases to trimming and J lost 3 bases, with 15 bases between them. The CDR3 reads CASSPGTEIYEQYV. CDR3 nucleotides: TGTGCCAGCTCCCCCGGGACGGAGATCTACGAGCAGTACGTC.

V and J are TRBV20-1 and TRBJ1-4; D is unclear. Trimming left V 5 bases short and J 5 bases short, with 6 bases between. The CDR3 is 11 amino acids. Germline CDR1 DFQATT, CDR2 SNEGSKA (reference sequence). The CDR3 spells CSAFHNEKLFF. The CDR3 DNA follows: TGCAGTGCTTTTCACAATGAAAAACTGTTTTTT.

This chain uses TRBV4-3 with TRBJ2-6; D not resolved. This CDR3 has 16 residues. V lost 3 bases, J lost 0 bases, and 9 bases lay in between. CDR1 is LGHNA, CDR2 YSLEER, per germline. The CDR3 here is CASSQLTVSGANVLTF. CDR3 nucleotides: TGCGCCAGCAGCCAGCTTACAGTCTCTGGGGCCAACGTCCTGACTTTC.

V gene TRBV9 combines with J gene TRBJ2-3; possibly TRBD1 for D (5 bases). The germline V gene encodes CDR1 SGDLS and CDR2 YYNGEE. V gave up 4 bases and J gave up 0 bases, with 12 bases separating them. The CDR3 runs 15 residues. CDR3: CASSHDQGSTDTQYF. The DNA for the CDR3 is TGTGCCAGCAGCCATGACCAGGGCAGCACAGATACGCAGTATTTT.

The rearrangement uses TRBV5-1 and TRBJ2-1, with TRBD2 matching over 8 bases. V lost 2 bases and J lost 8; bases outside the gene matches: 18. Per germline, CDR1 SGHRS and CDR2 YFSETQ. CDR3 length equals 18 residues. The CDR3 bases are TGCGCCAGCAGCTTCCTACCCCAGGGTTCGGGAGGGGGGTATGAGCAGTTCTTC. Protein sequence: CASSFLPQGSGGGYEQFF.

This chain links TRBV10-2 with TRBJ1-1, with unresolved D. The CDR3 totals 15 residues. CDR1 is WSHSY, CDR2 SAAADI, per germline. The V and J ends lost 3 bases and 2 bases respectively, with 13 bases between them. CDR3 sequence: CASSDWRAVNTEAFF. The CDR3 nucleotides are TGCGCCAGCAGTGATTGGCGGGCGGTAAACACTGAAGCTTTCTTT.

V is TRBV10-3 and J is TRBJ2-1; D is possibly TRBD2 (5 bases). CDR1 and CDR2 (germline): ENHRY, SYGVKD. The CDR3 runs to 16 residues. V lost 2 bases to trimming and J lost 0 bases, with 11 bases between them. The CDR3 sequence: CAISEQRTVSYNEQFF. CDR3 in DNA: TGTGCCATCAGTGAGCAGCGGACCGTCTCCTACAATGAGCAGTTCTTC.

This clone appeared once. The gene calls are TRBV10-3 and TRBJ2-7; tentatively, D is TRBD1 (6 bases). This CDR3 has 13 residues. The germline V gene encodes CDR1 ENHRY and CDR2 SYGVKD. V was shortened by 7 bases and J by 5 bases, with 15 bases between the two germline ends. Here the CDR3 reads CAITDLTGNEQYF. The CDR3 bases are TGTGCCATCACTGACCTAACAGGGAACGAGCAGTACTTC.

The chain employs TRBV27 and TRBJ1-6; 7 bases fit TRBD1. The CDR3 totals 14 residues. V lost 7 bases to trimming and J lost 7 bases; unmatched junction nucleotides: 7. Germline CDR1 reads MNHEY; CDR2 reads SMNVEV (reference sequence). The CDR3 coding sequence is TGTGCCAGCACCTCTGGGACAGTGAATTCACCCCTCCACTTT. Protein product: CASTSGTVNSPLHF.

This clone was recorded only once. The chain is built from TRBV4-1 and TRBJ1-4, with D maybe TRBD1 (6 bases). In germline, CDR1 is MGHRA, CDR2 YSYEKL. The ends were cut back, 1 base at V and 3 bases at J, with 12 bases in the middle. The CDR3 is 16 residues long. CDR3 coding DNA: TGCGCCAGCAGCCAAGCTGGAGGGGGATCTAATGAAAAACTGTTTTTT. This translates into CASSQAGGGSNEKLFF.

The chain recombines TRBV29-1 with TRBJ1-2; a possible D gene is TRBD1 (6 bases). Germline loops: CDR1 SQVTM, CDR2 ANQGSEA. V lost 0 bases to trimming and J lost 9 bases, with 17 bases between them. CDR3 size: 14 residues. CDR3 loop: CSVEDKGQGTRYTF. The CDR3 coding sequence is TGCAGCGTTGAAGATAAAGGGCAGGGGACGCGCTACACCTTC.

The chain combines TRBV5-1 with TRBJ1-4; D uncertain. The germline gives CDR1 SGHRS, CDR2 YFSETQ. V was shortened by 0 bases and J by 10 bases, with 16 bases between the two germline ends. This CDR3 contains 15 residues. CDR3 sequence reads: CASSLGTEYMGKLFF. CDR3 nucleotide sequence: TGCGCCAGCAGCTTGGGAACAGAATACATGGGAAAACTGTTTTTT. The full variable domain, completed using reference TRBV5-1 and TRBJ1-4, is KAGVTQTPRYLIKTRGQQVTLSCSPISGHRSVSWYQQTPGQGLQFLFEYFSETQRNKGNFPGRFSGRQFSNSRSEMNVSTLELGDSALYLCASSLGTEYMGKLFFGSGTQLSVL.